A single sample is the source of the 5 T cell receptor beta chains below, sequenced in a study of blood T cell repertoires in COVID-19. Measured with immunoSEQ multiplex PCR; TCRdb has only the in-frame clones, and not every one. The data contain about 180,000 clones, about four fifths of them seen just once; the ten biggest clones take up approximately 6.2%. The specimen sequenced was peripheral blood. Receptors originate from an older man with active or convalescent COVID-19.

The gene calls are TRBV14 and TRBJ2-5; tentative D call: TRBD2 (6 bases). CDR3 length equals 17 residues. The ends were cut back, 0 bases at V and 1 base at J, with 15 bases in the middle. CDR1 and CDR2 (germline): SGHDN, FVKESK. The CDR3, as DNA: TGTGCCAGCAGCCAAGACCGCGGCCTAGCGTCCCAAGAGACCCAGTACTTC. Protein: CASSQDRGLASQETQYF.

V gene TRBV24-1 combines with J gene TRBJ2-3; TRBD2 is a possible D gene (6 bases). Germline values: CDR1 KGHDR, CDR2 SFDVKD. Trimming pared 9 bases from V and 2 bases from J, leaving 11 bases between. This CDR3 is 13 amino acids long. CDR3 in DNA: TGTGCCACCGGGACTTATAACACAGATACGCAGTATTTT. This codes for CATGTYNTDTQYF.

In this sample, this clone turned up once. The same CDR3 also results from other DNA sequences found in this sample. This chain uses TRBV19 with TRBJ2-1; D ambiguous. CDR1 is LNHDA and CDR2 is SQIVND in the germline V gene (reference sequence). The CDR3 runs 11 residues. V lost 3 bases to trimming and J lost 8 bases, with 5 bases between them. CDR3 sequence reads: CASSIRDEQFF. The CDR3 DNA is TGTGCCAGTAGTATCCGAGATGAGCAGTTCTTC.

V gene TRBV15 combines with J gene TRBJ1-2; 10 bases align to TRBD1. Per germline, CDR1 LNHNV and CDR2 YYDKDF (reference sequence). The CDR3 covers 17 residues. V trimming: 5 bases; J trimming: 4 bases; junction bases outside the gene matches: 13. CDR3 in amino acids: CATSGPSTGTGAYGYTF. The CDR3, as DNA: TGTGCCACCAGCGGACCATCAACCGGGACAGGGGCCTATGGCTACACCTTC.

This clone was seen a few times. Written as DNA, the CDR3 is TGCGCCAGCAGCTTGACTAGATCCTACGAGCAGTACTTC. This translates into CASSLTRSYEQYF. The chain has TRBV5-1 and TRBJ2-7; the D gene is possibly TRBD2 (5 bases). Germline assignment: CDR1 SGHRS and CDR2 YFSETQ. This CDR3 has 13 residues. V lost 1 base, J lost 1 base, and 6 bases lay in between.